This TCR beta chain was profiled in a study of T cell responses to AZD1222 COVID-19 vaccine. Study findings and constraints: The peak T cell response came first, and repertoires were sampled only after it.

Germline lookup yields CDR1 SGHTA and CDR2 FQGNSA. This CDR3 contains 18 residues. The ends lost 4 bases at V and 0 bases at J; junction bases unmatched: 12. Turning to this clone: Its antigen is unknown.

Method: immunoSEQ multiplex PCR; TCRdb's copy keeps in-frame clones and lacks some. Of some 140,000 clones listed, roughly 85% are singletons. V gene TRBV7-2 combines with J gene TRBJ2-4, with TRBD1 identical over 7 bases. The starting material was peripheral blood, obtained 28 days after the second dose of the MenACWY control vaccine. The TCR originated in an adult who received the MenACWY meningococcal vaccine as a control. CDR3 region: CASSSRTGIGLAKNIQYF. The CDR3 DNA is TGTGCCAGCAGCTCTAGGACAGGAATCGGACTAGCCAAAAACATTCAGTACTTC.